The rows below give T cell receptor beta chains drawn from one sample of a study of identical twins. MiXCR, run by TCRdb on the 5' RACE reads, gives a single entry per CDR3 protein. The sample records nearly 200,000 distinct CDR3 sequences, approximately 15% being singletons. This same sample was also part of a study on T cells expressing NK-cell markers.

The material sequenced was CD8+ T cells sorted from blood. These receptor sequences come from a woman aged 18 to 35 in good health. Both conserved end residues are part of each CDR3. Each record gives: V gene, CDR3 protein.

v_call: TRBV20-1
cdr3_aa: CSARNPLADNTDTQYF

v_call: TRBV15
cdr3_aa: CATSRDLGPNIQYF

v_call: TRBV10-3
cdr3_aa: CAISVGWLAGPTDTQYF

v_call: TRBV2
cdr3_aa: CASSTKVPNTEAFF

v_call: TRBV9
cdr3_aa: CASSPPPGGDTQYF

v_call: TRBV7-2
cdr3_aa: CASSLAFRDQETQYF

v_call: TRBV7-9
cdr3_aa: CASGNTGGSDTQYF

v_call: TRBV5-6
cdr3_aa: CASSEGTGVEQYF

v_call: TRBV12-3/TRBV12-4
cdr3_aa: CASSLYGGEKAFF

v_call: TRBV19
cdr3_aa: CASSILGGLYNEQFF

v_call: TRBV27
cdr3_aa: CASSFGGGQQYF

v_call: TRBV4-2
cdr3_aa: CASSQEYGGGSYEQYF

v_call: TRBV4-1
cdr3_aa: CASSQVPGTYEQYF

v_call: TRBV7-3
cdr3_aa: CASSLGINYEQYF

v_call: TRBV4-2
cdr3_aa: CASSQGGLGPYEQYF

v_call: TRBV7-6
cdr3_aa: CASSLAVVGGPARGYNEQFF

v_call: TRBV10-3
cdr3_aa: CAITLGQGEADTQYF

v_call: TRBV12-3/TRBV12-4
cdr3_aa: CASSKRVDSEFF

v_call: TRBV5-5
cdr3_aa: CASLTSGRNNEQFF

v_call: TRBV12-3/TRBV12-4
cdr3_aa: CASSASGSGDTQYF

v_call: TRBV12-3/TRBV12-4
cdr3_aa: CASSLALNRGLPYNEQFF

v_call: TRBV7-2
cdr3_aa: CASSSGTRRPEQYF

v_call: TRBV12-3/TRBV12-4
cdr3_aa: CASREDDWGDEQFF

v_call: TRBV11-2
cdr3_aa: CASSLDLGLAGVISSGANVLTF

v_call: TRBV20-1
cdr3_aa: CSAREADYGYTF

v_call: TRBV15
cdr3_aa: CATSGIAGTGYTGELFF

v_call: TRBV11-2
cdr3_aa: CASTTEGRGDTEAFF

v_call: TRBV9
cdr3_aa: CASSVRGRVNEQFF

v_call: TRBV4-1
cdr3_aa: CASSGHDRDPPTYEQYF

v_call: TRBV15
cdr3_aa: CATSTPGGSSDTQYF

v_call: TRBV12-3/TRBV12-4
cdr3_aa: CASSFSKTSGESYEQFF

v_call: TRBV10-3
cdr3_aa: CAISDLGETQYF

v_call: TRBV27
cdr3_aa: CASSFSGYGEQFF

v_call: TRBV29-1
cdr3_aa: CSANGQNNEKLFF

v_call: TRBV5-6
cdr3_aa: CASSLGTGGAQYF

v_call: TRBV9
cdr3_aa: CASSVVEANTEAFF

v_call: TRBV3-1
cdr3_aa: CASGSSPYNEQFF

v_call: TRBV6-1
cdr3_aa: CASTMGGRGDTQYF

v_call: TRBV29-1
cdr3_aa: CSAEQGVSVDEQFF

v_call: TRBV27
cdr3_aa: CASSGVGQPYGYTF

v_call: TRBV7-9
cdr3_aa: CASSPSSASYEQYF

v_call: TRBV20-1
cdr3_aa: CSARPTVSGGGGETQYF

v_call: TRBV7-2
cdr3_aa: CASSLAQGGQTDTQYF

v_call: TRBV7-2
cdr3_aa: CASSGERPSYNEQFF